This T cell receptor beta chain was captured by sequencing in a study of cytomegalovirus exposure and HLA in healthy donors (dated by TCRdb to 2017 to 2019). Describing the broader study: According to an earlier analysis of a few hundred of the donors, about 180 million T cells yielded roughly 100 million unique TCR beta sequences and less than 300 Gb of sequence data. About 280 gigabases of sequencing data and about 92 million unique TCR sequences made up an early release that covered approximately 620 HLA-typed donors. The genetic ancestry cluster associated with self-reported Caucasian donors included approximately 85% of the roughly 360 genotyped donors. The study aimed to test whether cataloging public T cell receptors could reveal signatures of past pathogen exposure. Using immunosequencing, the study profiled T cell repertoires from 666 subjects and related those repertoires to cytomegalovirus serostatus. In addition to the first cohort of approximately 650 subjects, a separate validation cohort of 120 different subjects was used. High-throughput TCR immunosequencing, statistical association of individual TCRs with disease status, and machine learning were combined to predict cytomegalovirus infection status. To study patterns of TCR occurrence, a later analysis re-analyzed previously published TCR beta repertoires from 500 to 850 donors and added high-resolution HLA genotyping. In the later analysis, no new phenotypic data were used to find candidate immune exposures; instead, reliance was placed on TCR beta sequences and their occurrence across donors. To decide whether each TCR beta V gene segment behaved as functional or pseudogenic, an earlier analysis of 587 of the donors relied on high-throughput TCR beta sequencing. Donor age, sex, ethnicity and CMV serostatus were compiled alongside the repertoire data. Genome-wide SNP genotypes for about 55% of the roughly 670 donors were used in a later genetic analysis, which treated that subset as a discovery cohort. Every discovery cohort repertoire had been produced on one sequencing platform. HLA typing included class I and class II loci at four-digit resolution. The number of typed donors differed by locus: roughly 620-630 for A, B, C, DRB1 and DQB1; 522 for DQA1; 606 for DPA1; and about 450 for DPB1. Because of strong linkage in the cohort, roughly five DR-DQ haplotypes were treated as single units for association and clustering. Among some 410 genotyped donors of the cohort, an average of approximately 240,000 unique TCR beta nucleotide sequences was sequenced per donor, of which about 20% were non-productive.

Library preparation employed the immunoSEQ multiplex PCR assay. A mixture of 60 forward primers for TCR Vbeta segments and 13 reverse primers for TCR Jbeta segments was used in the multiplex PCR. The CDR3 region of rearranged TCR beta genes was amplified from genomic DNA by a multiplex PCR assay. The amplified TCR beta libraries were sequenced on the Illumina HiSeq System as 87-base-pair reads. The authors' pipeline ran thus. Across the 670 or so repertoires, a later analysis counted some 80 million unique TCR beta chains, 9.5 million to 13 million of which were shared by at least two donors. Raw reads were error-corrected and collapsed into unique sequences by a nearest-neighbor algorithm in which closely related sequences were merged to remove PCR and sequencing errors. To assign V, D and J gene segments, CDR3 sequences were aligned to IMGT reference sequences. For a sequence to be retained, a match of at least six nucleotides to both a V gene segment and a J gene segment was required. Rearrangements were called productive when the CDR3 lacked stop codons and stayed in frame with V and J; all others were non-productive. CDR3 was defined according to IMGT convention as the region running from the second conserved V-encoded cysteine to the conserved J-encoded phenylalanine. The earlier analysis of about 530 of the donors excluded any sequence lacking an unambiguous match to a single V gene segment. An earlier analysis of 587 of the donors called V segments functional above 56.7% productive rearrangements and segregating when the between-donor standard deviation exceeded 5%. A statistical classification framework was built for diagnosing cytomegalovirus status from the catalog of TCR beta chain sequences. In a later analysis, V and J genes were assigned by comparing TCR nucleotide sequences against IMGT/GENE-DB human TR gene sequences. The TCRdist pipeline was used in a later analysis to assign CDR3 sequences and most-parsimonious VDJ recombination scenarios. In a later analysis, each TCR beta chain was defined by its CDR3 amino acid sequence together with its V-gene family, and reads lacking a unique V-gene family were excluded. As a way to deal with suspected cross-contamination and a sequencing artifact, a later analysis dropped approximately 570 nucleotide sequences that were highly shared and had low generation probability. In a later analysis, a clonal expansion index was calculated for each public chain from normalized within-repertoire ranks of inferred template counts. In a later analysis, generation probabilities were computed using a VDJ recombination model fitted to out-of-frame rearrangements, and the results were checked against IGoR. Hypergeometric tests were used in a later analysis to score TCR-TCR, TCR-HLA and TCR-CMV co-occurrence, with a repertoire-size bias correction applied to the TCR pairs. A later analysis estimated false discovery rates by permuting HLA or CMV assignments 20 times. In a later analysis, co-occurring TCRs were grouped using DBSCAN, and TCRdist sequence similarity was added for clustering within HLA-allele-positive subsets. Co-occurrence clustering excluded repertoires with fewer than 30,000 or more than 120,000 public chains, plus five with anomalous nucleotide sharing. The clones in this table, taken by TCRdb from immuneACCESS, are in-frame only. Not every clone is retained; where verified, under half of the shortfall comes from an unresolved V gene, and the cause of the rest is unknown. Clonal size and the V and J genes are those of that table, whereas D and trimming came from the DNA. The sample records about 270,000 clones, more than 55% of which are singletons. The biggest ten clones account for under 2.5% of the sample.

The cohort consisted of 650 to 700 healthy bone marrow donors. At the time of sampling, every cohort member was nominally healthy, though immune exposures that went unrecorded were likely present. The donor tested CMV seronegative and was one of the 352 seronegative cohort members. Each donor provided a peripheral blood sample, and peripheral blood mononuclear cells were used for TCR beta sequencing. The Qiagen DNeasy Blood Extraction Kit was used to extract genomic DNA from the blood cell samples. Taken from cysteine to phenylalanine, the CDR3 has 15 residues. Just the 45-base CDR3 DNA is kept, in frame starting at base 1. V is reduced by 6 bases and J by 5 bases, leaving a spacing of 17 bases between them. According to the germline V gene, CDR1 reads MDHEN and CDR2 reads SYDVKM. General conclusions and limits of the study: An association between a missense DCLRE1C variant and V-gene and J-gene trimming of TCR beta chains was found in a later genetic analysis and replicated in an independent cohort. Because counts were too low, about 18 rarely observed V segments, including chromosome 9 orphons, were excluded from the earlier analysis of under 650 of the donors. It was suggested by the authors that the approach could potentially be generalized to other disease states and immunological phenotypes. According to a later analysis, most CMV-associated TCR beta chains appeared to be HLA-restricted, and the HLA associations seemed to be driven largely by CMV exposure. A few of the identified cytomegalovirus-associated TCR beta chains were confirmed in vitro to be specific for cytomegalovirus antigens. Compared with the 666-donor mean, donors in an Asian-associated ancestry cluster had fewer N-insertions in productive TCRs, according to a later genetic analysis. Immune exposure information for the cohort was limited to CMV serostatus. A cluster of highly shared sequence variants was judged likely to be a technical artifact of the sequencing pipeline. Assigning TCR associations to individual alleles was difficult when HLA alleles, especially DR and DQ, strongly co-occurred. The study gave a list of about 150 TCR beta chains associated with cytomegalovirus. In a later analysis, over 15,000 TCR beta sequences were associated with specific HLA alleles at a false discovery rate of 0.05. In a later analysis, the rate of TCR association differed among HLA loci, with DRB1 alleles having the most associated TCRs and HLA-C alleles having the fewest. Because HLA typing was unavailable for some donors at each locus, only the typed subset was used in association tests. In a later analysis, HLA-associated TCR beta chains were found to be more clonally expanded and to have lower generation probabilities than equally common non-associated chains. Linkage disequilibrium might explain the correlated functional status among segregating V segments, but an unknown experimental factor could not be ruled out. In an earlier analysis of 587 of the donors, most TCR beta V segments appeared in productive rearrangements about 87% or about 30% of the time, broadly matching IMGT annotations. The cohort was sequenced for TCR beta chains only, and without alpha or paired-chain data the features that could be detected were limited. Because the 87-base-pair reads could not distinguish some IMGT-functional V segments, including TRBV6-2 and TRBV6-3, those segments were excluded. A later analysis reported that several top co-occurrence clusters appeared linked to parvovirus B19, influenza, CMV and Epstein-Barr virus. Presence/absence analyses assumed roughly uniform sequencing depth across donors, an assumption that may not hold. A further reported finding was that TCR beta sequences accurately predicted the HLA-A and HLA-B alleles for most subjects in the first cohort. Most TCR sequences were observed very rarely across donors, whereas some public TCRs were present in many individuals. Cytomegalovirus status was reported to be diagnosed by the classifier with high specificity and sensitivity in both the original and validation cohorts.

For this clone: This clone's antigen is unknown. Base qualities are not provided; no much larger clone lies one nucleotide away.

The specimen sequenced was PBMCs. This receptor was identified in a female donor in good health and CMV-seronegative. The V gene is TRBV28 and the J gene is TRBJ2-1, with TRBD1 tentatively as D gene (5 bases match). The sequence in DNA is TGTGCCAGCAGCCTCACAGGTTTGTTGAACAATGAGCAGTTCTTC. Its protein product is CASSLTGLLNNEQFF.